This is a list of T cell receptor beta chains from one sample in a study of T cell responses to AZD1222 COVID-19 vaccine. Assay used: immunoSEQ multiplex PCR; TCRdb lists only in-frame clones, some missing. Of 150,000 to 200,000 clones listed, roughly 90% are singletons. The sequences come from peripheral blood, collected 28 days after the second AZD1222 dose. The origin of the receptors is an adult who received the AZD1222 COVID-19 vaccine. CDR3s include the opening cysteine and the closing phenylalanine or tryptophan. Each record gives: CDR3 length, J gene, V gene, D gene, CDR3 DNA, CDR3 protein. A D gene is named only where the DNA matches it firmly.

>20|TRBJ2-2|TRBV9|TRBD1
TGTGCCAGCAGCCTAAGCGGCGGCAGGGGGAGCGGCCTTGGCACCGGGGAGCTGTTTTTT
CASSLSGGRGSGLGTGELFF
>16|TRBJ2-7|TRBV9|NA
TGTGCCAGCAGCGTAGGCGGGGACGCTAGTTTGTACGAGCAGTACTTC
CASSVGGDASLYEQYF
>17|TRBJ1-1|TRBV5-4|TRBD1
TGTGCCAGCAGCTCCTTTGCCCAGGACAGGGGTGGAACTGAAGCTTTCTTT
CASSSFAQDRGGTEAFF
>14|TRBJ2-2|TRBV19|NA
TGTGCCAGTAGTATAGTGGGGGTGTCCGGGGAGCTGTTTTTT
CASSIVGVSGELFF
>15|TRBJ2-7|TRBV5-1|NA
TGCGCCAGCAGCTTGGCGCAGGGTCCCAACTACGAGCAGTACTTC
CASSLAQGPNYEQYF
>11|TRBJ2-3|TRBV2|NA
TGTGCCAGCAGTTACCCCGATACGCAGTATTTT
CASSYPDTQYF
>16|TRBJ2-1|TRBV19|TRBD2
TGTGCCAGTAGTAAATATAGCGGGAAGCCCATCAATGAGCAGTTCTTC
CASSKYSGKPINEQFF
>12|TRBJ1-2|TRBV12-3/TRBV12-4|TRBD1
TGTGCCAGCAGACGGGACAGGGCTGGCTACACCTTC
CASRRDRAGYTF
>18|TRBJ1-6|TRBV10-2|NA
TGCGCCAGCAGTGCCACAGGAACAGGGAGCTCCTATAATTCACCCCTCCACTTT
CASSATGTGSSYNSPLHF
>16|TRBJ2-7|TRBV19|TRBD1
TGTGCCAGTAGTACCCACAGGGGGCTTCGTCCCTACGAGCAGTACTTC
CASSTHRGLRPYEQYF
>13|TRBJ1-1|TRBV12-3/TRBV12-4|NA
TGTGCCAGCAGTCACCTCTCGGGGGCGGGAGCTTTCTTT
CASSHLSGAGAFF